This T cell receptor beta chain was sequenced for a study of spatial heterogeneity in lung cancer. As for the study in general: Sequencing consistently turned up more beta-chain sequences than alpha-chain sequences. Combinations of a unique TCR and a UMI were tallied in raw reads, and on average each appeared more than ten times. Study conclusions and caveats: Follow-up blood showed ubiquitous expanded tumor TCRs less than blood at resection did.

Trimming removed 6 bases at V and 7 bases at J, with 13 bases between. Germline V CDR1 and CDR2: SQVTM, ANQGSEA. This CDR3 spans 12 amino acids. The time point was: sample taken at primary tumor resection. Without sorting, whole RNA was sequenced from tumor, nontumor lung or frozen PBMC. For this clonotype: Its antigen remains unknown.

The study tagged each TCR cDNA molecule with a unique molecular identifier. TCRdb fed the 5' RACE reads into MiXCR, producing one record per CDR3 protein. This table has approximately 47,000 distinct CDR3 sequences, 7.5% to 8% appearing once. The source material was PBMCs, sampled at surgery. The chain is built from TRBV29-1 and TRBJ2-1; perhaps TRBD1 as D (5 bases). This clonotype was sampled from a female donor with early-stage non-small cell lung cancer. The CDR3 DNA follows: TGCAGCGTCCCCTCAGGGTCTAATGAGCAGTTCTTC. Protein product: CSVPSGSNEQFF.